This TCR beta chain was sequenced in a study of type 1 regulatory T cells. The wider study: This in vitro CD4 product, T-allo10, is enriched for Tr1 cells and alloantigen-specific.

TCRdb used MiXCR to reprocess the reads, holding one entry per CDR3 protein. The top ten hold roughly 1.9% of the sample, which has about 62,000 distinct CDR3 sequences, approximately 60% seen once. In the case of this clonotype: The antigen remains unidentified.

The CDR3 is made up of 13 amino acids. Looked up from germline, CDR1 is MNHNY and CDR2 is SVGAGI (reference sequence). The germline V and J ends were trimmed by 7 bases and 5 bases, with 14 bases remaining between them. Study-wide points: Compared with non-Tr1 cells, Tr1 cells showed a narrower TCR repertoire.

The sequenced sample consisted of cultured non-Tr1 T cells, either the whole culture or a sorted T cell fraction (not recorded which). This sequence was found in a human donor in good health. V usage is TRBV6-6 and J usage is TRBJ2-5; D is possibly TRBD2 (6 bases). The CDR3: CASTPHSGETQYF. The CDR3, as DNA: TGTGCCAGCACCCCACACAGCGGGGAGACCCAGTACTTC.